A selection of T cell receptor beta chains follows, all from one sample in a study of early T cells in non-severe SARS-CoV-2 infection. TCRdb itself ran the 5' RACE reads through MiXCR, one entry per CDR3 protein. The table shows over 45,000 distinct CDR3 sequences, with under 7.5% occurring only once. The specimen comprised whole blood, sampled at baseline. These receptors were collected from an adult who was a healthcare worker with PCR-confirmed SARS-CoV-2 infection or an uninfected control (not recorded which). Both conserved end residues are part of each CDR3. Size is omitted from some rows. Given values are once, few, many or a class for expanded clones.

CDR3 protein,V gene,J gene,clone size
CASSLAGGGADTQYF,TRBV13,TRBJ2-3,many
CSVEDGNYGYTF,TRBV29-1,TRBJ1-2,many
CATSSRRQSSYNEQFF,TRBV24-1,TRBJ2-1,many
CASSFVGTSTDTQYF,TRBV12-3/TRBV12-4,TRBJ2-3,few
CASSFRTGGTGELFF,TRBV12-3/TRBV12-4,TRBJ2-2,many
CASIRAGGNEQFF,TRBV27,TRBJ2-1,many
CASSEAQFRIAETQYF,TRBV2,TRBJ2-5,NA
CASRFGGDYEQYF,TRBV7-9,TRBJ2-7,NA
CSARVGLDTQYF,TRBV20-1,TRBJ2-3,many
CASSLNRGADYNEQFF,TRBV5-1,TRBJ2-1,many
CASKTTNQPEAFF,TRBV5-1,TRBJ1-1,few
CASSLGTGYYEQYF,TRBV7-8,TRBJ2-7,once
CASSLSAGGLSF,TRBV25-1,TRBJ2-1,NA
CSAALGTYYGYTF,TRBV20-1,TRBJ1-2,many
CATSDIDRGETQYF,TRBV24-1,TRBJ2-5,few
CASSLVMGSPGEQFF,TRBV7-2,TRBJ2-1,many
CSAREGAGGIGQPQHF,TRBV20-1,TRBJ1-5,many
CASSLVREKLFF,TRBV7-2,TRBJ1-4,many
CASSVQSYTEAFF,TRBV9,TRBJ1-1,many
CASSLFGGMSSGNTIYF,TRBV7-6,TRBJ1-3,many
CASGSSYNEQFF,TRBV12-3/TRBV12-4,TRBJ2-1,many
CASSLARTGELFF,TRBV7-2,TRBJ2-2,few